Below, one T cell receptor (beta chain) is given with its context. Its antigen is unidentified. Assays captured approximately 10^5 TCR templates per sample. The method was immunoSEQ multiplex PCR; TCRdb's version includes in-frame clones alone and lacks a portion of them. Of approximately 120,000 clones in the sample, 92% were seen once. These data originate in a study of siplizumab effects on memory and regulatory T cells. Study-wide results and caveats: Where siplizumab was present, mappable alloreactive CD4+ clones averaged about 70% Treg-derived, compared with 25% to 30% in controls. Greater diversity than memory cells seemed evident in naive T cells, which also appeared to be major alloresponse contributors. The drug siplizumab significantly decreased the alloreactive sequences that could be traced to unstimulated CD4+ memory cells.

The V and J ends lost 2 bases and 5 bases respectively, with 10 bases between them. The CDR3 spans 14 residues. Germline CDR1 is MNHNS and CDR2 is SASEGT. The chain couples TRBV6-1 to TRBJ1-5; D remains unclear. The sequence came from a human donor in good health. Sequences were obtained from Tregs sorted from blood. In DNA, the CDR3 is TGTGCCAGCAGTGAAACTCAAAGTTATCAGCCCCAGCATTTT. The encoded protein is CASSETQSYQPQHF.